The 5 T cell receptor beta chains listed next were all sequenced from one sample in a study of blood T cell repertoires in COVID-19. The assay was immunoSEQ multiplex PCR, and TCRdb's table has in-frame clones only and misses some. The sample comprises approximately 210,000 clones, 86% of which are singletons, and over 2% rests with the top ten. Source material: peripheral blood. Receptor source: a man in his thirties or forties who had recovered from COVID-19.

The gene calls are TRBV4-1 and TRBJ1-2, with TRBD1 identical over 7 bases. The germline gives CDR1 MGHRA, CDR2 YSYEKL. The CDR3 contains 14 residues. Unmatched junction bases numbered 7, after V lost 3 bases and J lost 6 bases. DNA for the CDR3: TGCGCCAGCAGCCAGGGGGACAGAAAAAATGGCTACACCTTC. The encoded protein is CASSQGDRKNGYTF.

This clone was seen once. The chain employs TRBV28 and TRBJ2-7; D might be TRBD1 (6 bases). The CDR3 contains 16 residues. Germline assignment: CDR1 MDHEN and CDR2 SYDVKM. V lost 5 bases, J lost 0 bases, and 17 bases lay in between. The CDR3 DNA reads TGTGCCAGCAGTCTTCCAGGGGTCCCAAACTCCTACGAGCAGTACTTC. Translation gives CASSLPGVPNSYEQYF.

This chain uses TRBV5-8 with TRBJ2-3; 10 positions agree with TRBD1. J lost 1 base, V lost 3 bases, and 2 bases had no gene match. Looked up from germline, CDR1 is SGHTS and CDR2 is YDEGEE. There are 15 residues in the CDR3. CDR3 sequence: CASSSGTGGTDTQYF. The CDR3 DNA reads TGTGCCAGCAGCTCCGGGACAGGGGGCACAGATACGCAGTATTTT.

The V call is TRBV7-2, the J call TRBJ2-7, with no clear D. The CDR3 extends over 13 amino acids. Trimming removed 0 bases from V and 6 bases from J, with 9 bases in between. Germline CDR1 reads SGHTA; CDR2 reads FQGNSA. The CDR3 nucleotides are TGTGCCAGCAGCTTAGCCCTTCGCAGCGAGCAGTACTTC. Amino acid sequence: CASSLALRSEQYF. Drawing the rest from reference TRBV7-2 and TRBJ2-7, the complete variable domain is GAGVSQSPSNKVTEKGKDVELRCDPISGHTALYWYRQSLGQGLEFLIYFQGNSAPDKSGLPSDRFSAERTGGSVSTLTIQRTQQEDSAVYLCASSLALRSEQYFGPGTRLTVT.

CDR3 residues: CASSPPTVNTEAFF. The CDR3 bases are TGTGCCAGCAGTCCCCCCACAGTGAACACTGAAGCTTTCTTT. The V and J genes are TRBV6-2 or TRBV6-3 and TRBJ1-1; D is unresolved. Germline V gives CDR1 MNHEY, CDR2 SVGEGT. V was trimmed by 5 bases and J by 0 bases, leaving 10 bases between them. The CDR3 spans 14 residues.